This TCR beta chain was observed in a study of T cells in Graves' hyperthyroidism and ophthalmopathy. For the study at large: Peripheral blood was acquired at first diagnosis, ahead of any therapy whatsoever.

The germline gives CDR1 DFQATT, CDR2 SNEGSKA (reference sequence). The germline V and J ends were trimmed by 6 bases and 3 bases, with 18 bases remaining between them. The CDR3 covers 15 residues. Authors of the study amplified TCR beta CDR3 regions from RNA transcripts. The HTBI primer set was used in a first-round RT-PCR of the TCR CDR3. TCRdb itself ran the multiplex PCR reads through MiXCR, one entry per CDR3 protein. The table has 350,000 to 400,000 distinct CDR3 sequences, approximately 14% seen once. Researchers barred patients who had uncontrolled infection, other autoimmune disease, pregnancy or lactation. Each diagnosis was grounded in clinical symptoms, serum thyroxine and TRAb, thyroid ultrasound, and orbital computed tomography. Study results and limitations: Ophthalmopathy prediction by the model preceded onset by a median about 6.8 months.

This clonotype was counted many times. The target antigen is unknown. The receptor was derived from an older woman with Graves' hyperthyroidism. The chain uses TRBV20-1 and TRBJ2-1; a possible D gene is TRBD2 (6 bases). Sample: blood. In DNA form, the CDR3 reads TGCAGTGCCTTGGGACGGGAGAGGGGCTACAATGAGCAGTTCTTC. Protein product: CSALGRERGYNEQFF.